The clone carrying this T cell receptor beta chain was counted a single time. The source of the sample is a study of blood T cell repertoires in COVID-19. This CDR3 has 15 residues. CDR1 is MNHEY, CDR2 SMNVEV, per germline (reference sequence). V was pared by 5 bases and J by 2 bases, with 6 bases of the junction left unmatched. TCRdb's copy holds only in-frame clones and misses some; the assay was immunoSEQ multiplex PCR. The sample carries some 320,000 clones, 80% to 90% recorded once. The chain combines TRBV27 with TRBJ2-1; 7 bases fit TRBD2. The receptor was isolated from a woman in her thirties who had recovered from COVID-19. The material sequenced was PBMCs or T cells enriched from blood (not recorded which). CDR3 residues: CASSVTSAPYNEQFF. In DNA form, the CDR3 reads TGTGCCAGCAGTGTAACTAGCGCCCCCTACAATGAGCAGTTCTTC.